The 32 T cell receptor beta chains below were found in one sample sequenced in a study of blood T cell repertoires in COVID-19. This table comes from immunoSEQ multiplex PCR, and its TCRdb copy is limited to in-frame clones, with some not included. The sample holds under 400,000 clones; 85% to 90% are singletons and the top ten take approximately 0.93%. Sequencing was performed on PBMCs or T cells enriched from blood (not recorded which). Receptors originate from a woman aged 30 to 39 who had been exposed to COVID-19.

The chain joins TRBV7-3 to TRBJ2-1; tentatively, D is TRBD1 (6 bases). V lost 4 bases, J lost 2 bases, and 9 bases lay in between. The CDR3 contains 14 residues. The V gene's germline CDR1 is SGHTA and CDR2 FQGTGA. The CDR3 sequence is CASSSGQTYNEQFF. DNA for the CDR3: TGTGCCAGCAGCTCCGGACAGACCTACAATGAGCAGTTCTTC.

The genes are TRBV25-1 and TRBJ1-2; D remains unclear. CDR1 is MGHDK and CDR2 is SYGVNS in the germline V gene. The CDR3 spans 13 residues. The ends were cut back, 6 bases at V and 6 bases at J, with 14 bases in the middle. CDR3 loop: CASRRELVDGYTF. The CDR3 coding sequence is TGTGCCAGCAGGAGGGAGTTGGTGGATGGCTACACCTTC.

This clone was detected only a few times. The CDR3 DNA sequence: TGTGCCAGCAGCTTAGGGACTAGCGGGAGCCTTGTCTCCTACGAGCAGTACTTC. This encodes CASSLGTSGSLVSYEQYF. The V gene is TRBV7-6, the J gene TRBJ2-7; 13 nucleotides line up with TRBD2. V lost 1 base, J lost 0 bases, and 6 bases stayed unmatched. This CDR3 is built from 18 residues. Germline V gene lookup returns CDR1 SGHVS and CDR2 FNYEAQ. The complete variable domain, with remaining parts taken from reference TRBV7-6 and TRBJ2-7, reads GAGVSQSPRYKVTKRGQDVALRCDPISGHVSLYWYRQALGQGPEFLTYFNYEAQQDKSGLPNDRFSAERPEGSISTLTIQRTEQRDSAMYRCASSLGTSGSLVSYEQYFGPGTRLTVT.

This rearrangement joins TRBV18 to TRBJ2-3; 11 bases are a match to TRBD1. In germline, CDR1 is KGHSH, CDR2 LQKENI. There are 16 residues in the CDR3. V lost 3 bases and J lost 2; bases outside the gene matches: 4. CDR3 DNA: TGTGCCAGCTCACCCGGACAGGGGGCCATCACAGATACGCAGTATTTT. It yields the protein CASSPGQGAITDTQYF.

The chain recombines TRBV10-2 with TRBJ1-1; 8 bases map to TRBD1. This CDR3 spans 15 amino acids. The V gene's germline CDR1 is WSHSY and CDR2 SAAADI. V dropped 7 bases and J dropped 0; count of bases not matched to a gene: 7. In DNA form, the CDR3 reads TGCGCCAGCATATGGACAGGGAGAGTGAACACTGAAGCTTTCTTT. Translated: CASIWTGRVNTEAFF.

This chain joins TRBV18 and TRBJ1-2, with TRBD1 identical over 7 bases. The trim removed 3 bases at V and 6 bases at J, leaving 4 bases unmatched. The CDR3 runs to 13 residues. Germline loops: CDR1 KGHSH, CDR2 LQKENI. DNA of the CDR3: TGTGCCAGCTCACCGGACAGGCGAGATGGCTACACCTTC. Translating it yields CASSPDRRDGYTF.

This clone was detected only a few times. The chain uses TRBV27 and TRBJ1-4; TRBD1 might be the D (6 bases). The CDR3 loop spans 14 amino acids. Trimming cost V 4 bases and J 8 bases, with 14 bases left between them. Per germline, CDR1 MNHEY and CDR2 SMNVEV (reference sequence). The CDR3: CASSWGTGKEKLFF. The CDR3 nucleotides are TGTGCCAGCAGTTGGGGAACAGGGAAGGAAAAACTGTTTTTT.

The chain links TRBV27 to TRBJ2-1, with 12 bases fitting TRBD2. The CDR3 extends over 18 amino acids. Germline CDR1 and CDR2: MNHEY and SMNVEV (reference sequence). Trimming removed 3 bases from V and 10 bases from J; junction bases left unmatched: 16. The CDR3, as DNA: TGTGCCAGCAGTTTCGACACTAGCGGGAGGCCCCCTACGTGGGAGCAGTTCTTC. It encodes CASSFDTSGRPPTWEQFF.

The V and J genes are TRBV10-3 and TRBJ1-1, with TRBD1 as a possible D gene (6 bases). The CDR3 has 13 amino acids. Looked up from germline, CDR1 is ENHRY and CDR2 is SYGVKD. Trimming left V 10 bases short and J 6 bases short, with 18 bases between. The CDR3 is CATLTTGGSEAFF. The CDR3 coding sequence is TGTGCCACCTTAACGACAGGAGGATCTGAAGCTTTCTTT.

The rearrangement uses TRBV9 and TRBJ1-3; TRBD1 matches 9 bases. The CDR3 extends over 18 amino acids. Germline lookup yields CDR1 SGDLS and CDR2 YYNGEE. Trimming cost V 0 bases and J 0 bases; bases outside gene matches: 7. The CDR3 DNA reads TGTGCCAGCAGCGTAGGAGGGGGACAGGGCCGCTCTGGAAACACCATATATTTT. Translated, it gives CASSVGGGQGRSGNTIYF.

The rearrangement uses TRBV7-9 and TRBJ2-7; D is uncertain. The V gene's germline CDR1 is SEHNR and CDR2 FQNEAQ (reference sequence). The ends were cut back, 0 bases at V and 3 bases at J, with 6 bases in the middle. This CDR3 region has 13 residues. As DNA, the CDR3 is TGTGCCAGCAGCTTAGCTCTAGTCTACGAGCAGTACTTC. This encodes CASSLALVYEQYF.

V is TRBV28 and J is TRBJ1-1, with D maybe TRBD1 (5 bases). V gave up 3 bases and J gave up 8 bases, with 10 bases separating them. Per the germline V gene, CDR1 is MDHEN and CDR2 is SYDVKM. This CDR3 is built from 12 residues. The CDR3 spells CASSFAGAEAFF. The CDR3 DNA follows: TGTGCCAGCAGTTTTGCTGGGGCGGAAGCTTTCTTT.

The V and J genes are TRBV7-9 and TRBJ1-4, with D hard to call. CDR3 length: 12 residues. Germline V gives CDR1 SEHNR, CDR2 FQNEAQ (reference sequence). V lost 2 bases to trimming and J lost 8 bases, with 6 bases between them. CDR3 sequence reads: CASSLFPEKLFF. CDR3 coding DNA: TGTGCCAGCAGCTTATTTCCGGAAAAACTGTTTTTT.

V is TRBV12-5 and J is TRBJ2-1; 9 bases are shared with TRBD2. V shed 1 base, J shed 0 bases, and the junction held 4 bases outside the gene matches. The CDR3 loop spans 17 amino acids. Germline CDR1 LGHNT, CDR2 FRNRAP. As DNA, the CDR3 is TGTGCTAGTGGTTTGGGGCTAGCGGGAAGCTCCTACAATGAGCAGTTCTTC. Protein sequence: CASGLGLAGSSYNEQFF.

CDR3 sequence (DNA): TGTGCCAGCAGTTTTCGCCAGGGAAAGAATGAAAAACTGTTTTTT. Its protein product is CASSFRQGKNEKLFF. The chain recombines TRBV27 with TRBJ1-4, with D maybe TRBD1 (5 bases). Trimming stripped 3 bases from V and 5 bases from J, with 13 bases between. Germline V lookup: CDR1 MNHEY, CDR2 SMNVEV (reference sequence). This CDR3 spans 15 amino acids.

The chain links TRBV2 to TRBJ2-1; 9 bases line up with TRBD2. The CDR3 consists of 17 residues. Germline-derived CDR1 and CDR2 are SNHLY and FYNNEI. Trimming at V came to 5 bases and at J to 5 bases, leaving 13 bases not matched to a gene. CDR3 bases: TGTGCCAGCAGTCGACCGCTTAGGACTAGCGCCGACAATGAGCAGTTCTTC. It translates to CASSRPLRTSADNEQFF.

This clone appeared a few times. The chain uses TRBV30 and TRBJ2-2; no clear D. The germline V and J ends were trimmed by 0 bases and 1 base, with 9 bases remaining between them. This CDR3 has 15 amino acids. Germline values: CDR1 GTSNPN, CDR2 SVGIG (reference sequence). The CDR3: CAWSVTLQNTGELFF. The CDR3 DNA reads TGTGCCTGGAGTGTAACTCTCCAGAACACCGGGGAGCTGTTTTTT.

The chain is built from TRBV15 and TRBJ1-1; the D is unclear. Deletions cut 2 bases from V and 4 bases from J, with 8 bases between. This CDR3 comprises 13 residues. Germline assignment: CDR1 LNHNV and CDR2 YYDKDF (reference sequence). CDR3 nucleotides: TGTGCCACCAGCAGAAAACGGTCCACTGAAGCTTTCTTT. Its protein product is CATSRKRSTEAFF.

The chain is built from TRBV9 and TRBJ1-2; D unresolved. The germline CDR1 and CDR2 sequences are SGDLS and YYNGEE. This CDR3 spans 14 amino acids. Trimming cost V 5 bases and J 8 bases, with 19 bases left between them. This CDR3 is CASRAPRGGGGYTF. The CDR3 nucleotides read TGTGCCAGCAGAGCCCCCCGGGGAGGAGGGGGCTACACCTTC.

The CDR3 region is CASSQVGQNTQYF. The DNA for the CDR3 is TGTGCCAGCAGCCAAGTAGGACAGAATACGCAGTATTTT. The chain links TRBV3-1 (or the pseudogene TRBV3-2) to TRBJ2-3, with D possibly matching TRBD1 (6 bases). The V end lost 1 base, the J end lost 7 bases, and 9 bases lay between the germline ends. CDR1 and CDR2 from the germline V gene are LGHDT and YNNKEL (reference sequence). This CDR3 has 13 amino acids.

J is TRBJ2-1 and V is TRBV7-2, with 9 bases matching TRBD2. The CDR3 length is 15 residues. Germline lookup yields CDR1 SGHTA and CDR2 FQGNSA. With V trimmed by 5 bases and J by 5 bases, 7 bases remained unmatched. CDR3 DNA: TGTGCCAGCAGCGTTAGCGGGAGATGGGACAATGAGCAGTTCTTC. Translation gives CASSVSGRWDNEQFF.

The sample holds one count of this clone. The rearrangement joins TRBV4-1 to TRBJ2-7; 8 bases map to TRBD1. Trimming at V came to 3 bases and at J to 5 bases, leaving 12 bases not matched to a gene. From germline, CDR1 is MGHRA and CDR2 YSYEKL. This CDR3 is built from 16 residues. The CDR3, as DNA: TGCGCCAGCAGCCATGACCCGGGGCAGGGGGCTGACGAGCAGTACTTC. Protein sequence: CASSHDPGQGADEQYF.

This chain connects TRBV11-2 to TRBJ1-2; 9 bases align to TRBD1. Germline V gene data show CDR1 as SGHAT and CDR2 as FQNNGV. This CDR3 comprises 15 residues. Losses at the gene ends were 7 bases for V and 8 bases for J; bases not matched to a gene: 14. CDR3 nucleotide sequence: TGTGCCAGCACCAACCGGGACAGGGATCGGGGAGGCTACACCTTC. Translating gives CASTNRDRDRGGYTF.

This chain connects TRBV7-3 to TRBJ2-3, with 14 positions matching TRBD2. CDR3 length: 16 residues. V dropped 5 bases and J dropped 5; count of bases not matched to a gene: 6. Germline-derived CDR1 and CDR2 are SGHTA and FQGTGA. CDR3 DNA sequence: TGTGCCAGCAGCCCAACGGGACTAGCGGGAGTAGATACGCAGTATTTT. Translating it yields CASSPTGLAGVDTQYF. Supplemented by reference TRBV7-3 and TRBJ2-3, the full variable domain reads GAGVSQTPSNKVTEKGKYVELRCDPISGHTALYWYRQSLGQGPEFLIYFQGTGAADDSGLPNDRFFAVRPEGSVSTLKIQRTERGDSAVYLCASSPTGLAGVDTQYFGPGTRLTVL.

V gene TRBV30 combines with J gene TRBJ1-2, with D possibly being TRBD1 (5 bases). Trimming cost V 1 base and J 7 bases, with 13 bases left between them. The CDR3 runs 13 residues. Looked up from germline, CDR1 is GTSNPN and CDR2 is SVGIG (reference sequence). The CDR3 DNA reads as TGTGCCTGGAGTGGGTTGACAGACGGTGGCTACACCTTC. Residues: CAWSGLTDGGYTF.

The rearrangement links TRBV19 to TRBJ2-3, with TRBD2 matching 9 bases. The germline CDR1 and CDR2 sequences are LNHDA and SQIVND (reference sequence). V gave up 3 bases and J gave up 5 bases; unmatched junction bases: 12. The CDR3 is 17 residues long. CDR3 bases: TGTGCCAGTAGTATGGAAATAGCGGGAGTAGGGGGAGATACGCAGTATTTT. Protein: CASSMEIAGVGGDTQYF. The variable domain in full, with the rest retrieved from reference TRBV19 and TRBJ2-3, is DGGITQSPKYLFRKEGQNVTLSCEQNLNHDAMYWYRQDPGQGLRLIYYSQIVNDFQKGDIAEGYSVSREKKESFPLTVTSAQKNPTAFYLCASSMEIAGVGGDTQYFGPGTRLTVL.

J is TRBJ1-1 and V is TRBV27, with D tentatively TRBD1 (5 bases). CDR1 and CDR2 (germline): MNHEY, SMNVEV (reference sequence). The V gene lost 6 bases and the J gene lost 5 bases, with 13 bases spanning the gap. The CDR3 has 13 residues. The CDR3 spells CASRRVGGTEAFF. CDR3 sequence (DNA): TGTGCCAGCAGGAGGGTGGGGGGGACTGAAGCTTTCTTT.

The CDR3 spells CASSLQGGEKLFF. In DNA form, the CDR3 reads TGTGCCAGCAGCCTACAGGGGGGTGAAAAACTGTTTTTT. The chain uses TRBV27 and TRBJ1-4, with 8 nucleotides matching TRBD1. The length of the CDR3 is 13 residues. Germline V gives CDR1 MNHEY, CDR2 SMNVEV (reference sequence). Unmatched junction bases numbered 4, after V lost 6 bases and J lost 7 bases.

The CDR3 loop reads CASSLGFLGANQPQHF. The CDR3, as DNA: TGTGCCAGCAGCTTGGGCTTCCTGGGGGCCAATCAGCCCCAGCATTTT. The chain combines TRBV5-6 with TRBJ1-5; D possibly corresponds to TRBD1 (6 bases). Germline V gene data show CDR1 as SGHDT and CDR2 as YYEEEE. The CDR3 has 16 amino acids. The V end lost 0 bases, the J end lost 3 bases, and 13 bases lay between the germline ends.

Notes on this clone: The sample contains more than one DNA sequence encoding this CDR3. For the CDR3, the DNA is TGTGCCAGCAGTTTAGTGGGGGGCTATGGCTACACCTTC. Translation: CASSLVGGYGYTF. This chain joins TRBV12-3 or TRBV12-4 and TRBJ1-2; possibly TRBD1 for D (5 bases). Between the trimmed V and J ends, which lost 1 base and 4 bases, there was a span of 7 bases. The CDR3 loop spans 13 amino acids.

The genes are TRBV6-5 and TRBJ2-7; 7 bases are a match to TRBD2. V gave up 0 bases and J gave up 5 bases; unmatched junction bases: 4. This CDR3 contains 14 residues. Germline V lookup: CDR1 MNHEY, CDR2 SVGAGI. The CDR3 reads CASSYSTRGDEQYF. The CDR3 nucleotides are TGTGCCAGCAGTTACTCCACACGGGGGGACGAGCAGTACTTC.

The chain uses TRBV6-2 or TRBV6-3 and TRBJ1-2; TRBD1 is a possible D gene (5 bases). CDR3 length: 18 residues. Germline V gives CDR1 MNHEY, CDR2 SVGEGT. V was pared by 1 base and J by 6 bases, with 24 bases between. DNA for the CDR3: TGTGCCAGCAGTTACTTGCCCTGGGGGGAGCAAGAGAGGCATGGCTACACCTTC. As protein: CASSYLPWGEQERHGYTF.